This TCR beta chain was identified in a study of vaccination and CD4 T cells after COVID-19. Study background: The cells were exposed to overlapping spike peptides originating from SARS-CoV-2, HCoV-NL63, HCoV-OC43 and HCoV-229E for stimulation. Overall study findings and caveats: With convalescent patients, a median about 86% of reactive clones emerged solely after vaccination.

In the case of this clonotype: The antigen is undetermined.

Sequence data for DNA of cultured CD4+ T cells were generated by the Oncomine TCR Beta short-read assay. The source of extracted genomic DNA was cultured CD4+ T cells. TCRdb reanalysed the PCR reads using MiXCR and keeps one entry per CDR3 protein. The data show 9,500 to 10,000 distinct CDR3 sequences, 30% to 40% seen once. The treatment here: approximately 9-day PBMC culture with coronavirus spike peptide pools or control peptides (ViraFEST assay). Harvesting of the unexposed donor's CD4+ T cells predated the COVID-19 pandemic (2011-2018). With fresh IL-2 medium, half the medium was replaced on days 3 and 7. The CDR3 is 13 amino acids. V was cut by 9 bases and J by 9 bases, with 15 bases left in between. Germline-derived CDR1 and CDR2 are SNHLY and FYNNEI.

This clonotype was sampled from a human donor in good health. Sequencing was carried out using CD4+ T cells from blood, cultured in vitro. The chain has TRBV2 and TRBJ1-6; possible D gene TRBD1, 6 bases. The chain's CDR3 is CASKPQGGSPLHF. CDR3 DNA sequence: TGTGCCAGTAAACCACAGGGAGGTTCACCCCTCCACTTT.